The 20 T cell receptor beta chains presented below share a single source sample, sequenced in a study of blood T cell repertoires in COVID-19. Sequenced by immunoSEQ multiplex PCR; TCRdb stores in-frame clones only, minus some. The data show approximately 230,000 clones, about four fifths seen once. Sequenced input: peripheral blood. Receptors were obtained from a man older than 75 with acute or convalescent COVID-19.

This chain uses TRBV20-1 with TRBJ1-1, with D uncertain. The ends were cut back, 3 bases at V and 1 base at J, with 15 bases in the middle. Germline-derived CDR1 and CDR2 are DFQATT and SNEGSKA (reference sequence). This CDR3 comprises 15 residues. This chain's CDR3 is CSASPLGLANTEAFF. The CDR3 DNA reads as TGCAGTGCTAGTCCCCTCGGGTTAGCGAACACTGAAGCTTTCTTT.

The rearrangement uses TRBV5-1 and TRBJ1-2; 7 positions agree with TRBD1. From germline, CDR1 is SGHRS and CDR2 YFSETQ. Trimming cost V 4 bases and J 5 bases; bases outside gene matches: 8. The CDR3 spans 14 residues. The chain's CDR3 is CASSDRDGFYGYTF. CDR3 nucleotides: TGCGCCAGCAGCGACAGGGACGGATTTTATGGCTACACCTTC.

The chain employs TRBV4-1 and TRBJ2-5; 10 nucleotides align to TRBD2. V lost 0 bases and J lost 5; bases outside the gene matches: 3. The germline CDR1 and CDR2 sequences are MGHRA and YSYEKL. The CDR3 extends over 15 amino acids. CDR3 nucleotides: TGCGCCAGCAGCCAAGAACGGACTAGCGGTGAGACCCAGTACTTC. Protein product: CASSQERTSGETQYF.

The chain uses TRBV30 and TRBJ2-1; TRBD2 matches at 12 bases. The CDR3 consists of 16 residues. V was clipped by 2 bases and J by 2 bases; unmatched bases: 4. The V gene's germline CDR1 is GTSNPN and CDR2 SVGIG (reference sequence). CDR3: CAWSTTSGSTYNEQFF. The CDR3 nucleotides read TGTGCCTGGAGTACGACTAGCGGGAGTACCTACAATGAGCAGTTCTTC.

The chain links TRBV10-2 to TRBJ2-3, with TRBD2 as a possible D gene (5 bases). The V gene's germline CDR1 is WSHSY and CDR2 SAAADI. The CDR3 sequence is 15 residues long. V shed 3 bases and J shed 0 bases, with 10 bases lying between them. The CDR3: CASSELWTSTDTQYF. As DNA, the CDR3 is TGCGCCAGCAGTGAATTGTGGACTAGCACAGATACGCAGTATTTT.

Written as DNA, the CDR3 is TGTGCCAGCAGCTCGGACAGAAACTCCTACGAGCAGTACTTC. This sequence encodes CASSSDRNSYEQYF. The chain links TRBV7-2 to TRBJ2-7; tentative D call: TRBD1 (6 bases). V lost 4 bases, J lost 0 bases, and 10 bases lay in between. The length of the CDR3 is 14 residues. Germline V CDR1 and CDR2: SGHTA, FQGNSA.

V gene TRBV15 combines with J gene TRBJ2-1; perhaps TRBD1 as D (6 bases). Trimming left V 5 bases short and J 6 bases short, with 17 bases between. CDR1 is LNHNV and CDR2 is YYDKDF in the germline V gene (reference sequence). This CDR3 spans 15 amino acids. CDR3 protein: CATSAGTVRGNEQFF. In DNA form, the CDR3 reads TGTGCCACCAGCGCAGGGACCGTCAGGGGCAATGAGCAGTTCTTC.

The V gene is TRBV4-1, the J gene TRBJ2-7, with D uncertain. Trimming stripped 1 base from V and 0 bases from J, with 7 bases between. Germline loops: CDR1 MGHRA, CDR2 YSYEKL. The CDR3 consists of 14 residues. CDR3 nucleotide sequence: TGCGCCAGCAGCCAAGGCCCACTCTCCTACGAGCAGTACTTC. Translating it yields CASSQGPLSYEQYF.

The CDR3 spells CASSLGRTLNEKLFF. CDR3 in DNA: TGTGCCAGCAGCTTGGGCCGCACGCTTAATGAAAAACTGTTTTTT. The chain joins TRBV7-7 to TRBJ1-4; D is unclear. CDR3 length: 15 amino acids. V dropped 3 bases and J dropped 4 bases, with 12 bases sitting between them. Germline V gene sequence: CDR1 SSHAT, CDR2 FNYEAQ (reference sequence).

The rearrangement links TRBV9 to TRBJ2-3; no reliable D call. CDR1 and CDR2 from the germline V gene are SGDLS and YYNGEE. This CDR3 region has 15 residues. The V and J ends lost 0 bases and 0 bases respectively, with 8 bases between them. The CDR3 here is CASSVDVSSTDTQYF. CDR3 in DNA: TGTGCCAGCAGCGTAGATGTCTCTAGCACAGATACGCAGTATTTT.

CDR3 in amino acids: CASNSWGNSPLHF. The CDR3 nucleotides read TGTGCCAGCAACTCCTGGGGCAATTCACCCCTCCACTTT. The rearrangement uses TRBV12-3 or TRBV12-4 and TRBJ1-6; a possible D gene is TRBD1 (5 bases). This CDR3 comprises 13 residues. Trimming cost V 7 bases and J 7 bases, with 11 bases left between them.

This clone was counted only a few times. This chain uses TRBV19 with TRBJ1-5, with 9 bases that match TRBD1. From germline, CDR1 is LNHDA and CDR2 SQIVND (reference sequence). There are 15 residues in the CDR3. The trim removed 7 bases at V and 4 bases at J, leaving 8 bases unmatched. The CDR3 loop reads CASTSGTGINQPQHF. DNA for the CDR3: TGTGCCAGTACCTCCGGGACAGGGATAAATCAGCCCCAGCATTTT. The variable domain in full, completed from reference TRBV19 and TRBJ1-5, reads DGGITQSPKYLFRKEGQNVTLSCEQNLNHDAMYWYRQDPGQGLRLIYYSQIVNDFQKGDIAEGYSVSREKKESFPLTVTSAQKNPTAFYLCASTSGTGINQPQHFGDGTRLSIL.

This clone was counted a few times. CDR3 protein: CASSYTYYRGNTIYF. The CDR3 DNA sequence: TGTGCCAGCAGCTACACTTACTACAGGGGAAACACCATATATTTT. The V gene is TRBV5-5, the J gene TRBJ1-3; perhaps TRBD1 as D (5 bases). Germline values: CDR1 SGHKS, CDR2 YYEKEE (reference sequence). The CDR3 loop spans 15 amino acids. Trimming cost V 3 bases and J 4 bases, with 14 bases left between them.

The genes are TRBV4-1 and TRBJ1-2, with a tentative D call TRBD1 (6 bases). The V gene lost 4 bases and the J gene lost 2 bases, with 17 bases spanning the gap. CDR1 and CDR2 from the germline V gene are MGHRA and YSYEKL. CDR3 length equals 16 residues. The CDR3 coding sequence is TGCGCCAGCAGCCCCAACCCAGCGACAGGAAACTATGGCTACACCTTC. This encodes CASSPNPATGNYGYTF.

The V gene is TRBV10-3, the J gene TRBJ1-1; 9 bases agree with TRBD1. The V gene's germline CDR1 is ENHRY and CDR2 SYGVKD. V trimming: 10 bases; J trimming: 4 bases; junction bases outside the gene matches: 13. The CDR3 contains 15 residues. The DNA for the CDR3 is TGTGCCACCTCAACAGGGGGCGAGGTCCGCACTGAAGCTTTCTTT. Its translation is CATSTGGEVRTEAFF.

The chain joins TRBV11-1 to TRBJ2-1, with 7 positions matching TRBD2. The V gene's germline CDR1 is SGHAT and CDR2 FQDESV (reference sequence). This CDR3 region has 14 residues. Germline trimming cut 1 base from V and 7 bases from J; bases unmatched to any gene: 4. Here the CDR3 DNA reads TGTGCCAGCAGCTTAGGTGGGGGAGGGAATGAGCAGTTCTTC. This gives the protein CASSLGGGGNEQFF.

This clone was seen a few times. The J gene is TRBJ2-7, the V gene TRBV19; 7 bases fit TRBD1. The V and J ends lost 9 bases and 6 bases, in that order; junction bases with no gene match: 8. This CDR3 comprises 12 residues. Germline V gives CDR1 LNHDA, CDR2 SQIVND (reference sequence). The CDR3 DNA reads TGTGCCAGCAAACAGGGGACGGGCGAGCAGTACTTC. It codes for CASKQGTGEQYF.

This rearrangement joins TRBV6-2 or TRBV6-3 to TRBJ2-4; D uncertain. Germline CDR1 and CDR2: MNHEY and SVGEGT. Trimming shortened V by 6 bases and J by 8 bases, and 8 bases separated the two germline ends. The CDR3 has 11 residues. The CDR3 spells CASSPLHIQYF. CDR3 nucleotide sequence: TGTGCCAGCAGCCCACTCCACATTCAGTACTTC.

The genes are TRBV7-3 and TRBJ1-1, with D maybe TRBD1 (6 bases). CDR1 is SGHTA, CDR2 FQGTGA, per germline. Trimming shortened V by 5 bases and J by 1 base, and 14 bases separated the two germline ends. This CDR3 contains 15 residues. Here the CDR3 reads CASSLHLGGNTEAFF. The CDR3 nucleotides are TGTGCCAGCAGCCTCCACCTAGGGGGGAACACTGAAGCTTTCTTT. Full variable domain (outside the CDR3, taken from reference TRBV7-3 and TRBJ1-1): GAGVSQTPSNKVTEKGKYVELRCDPISGHTALYWYRQSLGQGPEFLIYFQGTGAADDSGLPNDRFFAVRPEGSVSTLKIQRTERGDSAVYLCASSLHLGGNTEAFFGQGTRLTVV.

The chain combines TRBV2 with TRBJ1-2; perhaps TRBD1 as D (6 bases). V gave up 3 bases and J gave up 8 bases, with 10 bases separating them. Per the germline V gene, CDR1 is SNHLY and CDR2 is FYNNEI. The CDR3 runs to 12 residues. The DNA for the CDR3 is TGTGCCAGCAGTGACATAGGGGGAGGCTACACCTTC. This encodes CASSDIGGGYTF.